The T cell receptor (beta chain) described here comes from a study of blood T cell repertoires in COVID-19. On the study more broadly: Sites across the United States, Italy and Spain contributed samples from acute and convalescent COVID-19. Sample material is recorded as cDNA or gDNA derived from T cells, B-cell-depleted T cells, or PBMCs.

The germline V and J ends were trimmed by 5 bases and 2 bases, with 9 bases remaining between them. This CDR3 is 13 amino acids long. Germline-derived CDR1 and CDR2 are SNHLY and FYNNEI. Original handling: Estimates of nucleated cell counts were drawn from the amplification of reference gene primers. The data were produced by immunoSEQ multiplex PCR, yet TCRdb's version contains in-frame clones alone and is incomplete. That table gives V, J and clone size, and the DNA gave D and trimming. The data hold roughly 260,000 clones, with approximately 80% observed a single time. This TCR was recovered from a woman older than 75 with active or convalescent COVID-19. This chain joins TRBV2 and TRBJ1-2, with D hard to call. The source material was peripheral blood. DNA of the CDR3: TGTGCCAGCAGTCCGGGGATCAACTATGGCTACACCTTC. Translation gives CASSPGINYGYTF.